The 22 T cell receptor beta chains listed next were all sequenced from one sample in a study of patients and donors after allogeneic stem cell transplantation (dated by TCRdb to about 2020). Library preparation was by RT-PCR. Data came from a NextSeq 550. The public reads were reprocessed in TCRdb via fastp at Q25 and MiXCR, keeping in-frame beta chains. Rows merge per CDR3 protein into single entries with the most common DNA and genes. This sample lists roughly 880,000 distinct CDR3 sequences; about a sixth were detected once. Together, the top ten hold 6% of the sample. The sample consisted of blood, either unsorted or a sorted T cell fraction (not recorded which). The receptors were sampled from a human donor who was either an allogeneic HSCT recipient or a stem cell or donor lymphocyte infusion donor (not recorded which). It is not recorded whose cells these are; they may come from a transplant donor.

This clonotype turned up a few times. The rearrangement uses TRBV4-3 and TRBJ1-2; D is perhaps TRBD1 (5 bases). V lost 4 bases and J lost 4, with 16 bases in between. Germline V gene sequence: CDR1 LGHNA, CDR2 YSLEER. This CDR3 region has 15 residues. DNA of the CDR3: TGCGCCAGCAGCCCGGGGGAGGCAAGAAGCTATGGCTACACCTTC. This codes for CASSPGEARSYGYTF.

This clonotype was seen more than once but under ten times. The V gene is TRBV12-3 or TRBV12-4, the J gene TRBJ1-2; 7 bases match TRBD1. The CDR3 contains 15 residues. With 6 bases clipped from V and 2 bases from J, the junction kept 9 bases outside the gene matches. The CDR3 coding sequence is TGTGCCAGCAGCCTACGACAGGGTTACAACTATGGCTACACCTTC. Its protein product is CASSLRQGYNYGYTF.

The chain combines TRBV18 with TRBJ2-1; tentative D call: TRBD2 (6 bases). Germline V CDR1 and CDR2: KGHSH, LQKENI. CDR3 length: 16 amino acids. V dropped 3 bases and J dropped 0 bases, with 12 bases sitting between them. The CDR3 bases are TGTGCCAGCTCACCTCCGGGGAGGAGCTCCTACAATGAGCAGTTCTTC. Its protein product is CASSPPGRSSYNEQFF.

V gene TRBV27 combines with J gene TRBJ2-2; D is ambiguous. The germline V gene has CDR1 MNHEY and CDR2 SMNVEV (reference sequence). V was shortened by 8 bases and J by 5 bases, with 6 bases between the two germline ends. CDR3 size: 11 residues. In DNA form, the CDR3 reads TGTGCCAGCGCCAAAACCGGGGAGCTGTTTTTT. Encoded protein: CASAKTGELFF.

The gene calls are TRBV6-2 or TRBV6-3 and TRBJ2-7; 10 positions match TRBD1. This CDR3 is 19 amino acids long. Trimming took 3 bases from V and 1 from J; bases not matched to a gene: 15. Germline CDR1 MNHEY, CDR2 SVGEGT. Here the CDR3 reads CASSYTHYGQGDFSYEQYF. CDR3 DNA sequence: TGTGCCAGCAGTTATACCCACTACGGACAGGGGGATTTTTCCTACGAGCAGTACTTC.

This clonotype was recorded at least ten times. The chain is built from TRBV12-3 or TRBV12-4 and TRBJ2-7; D gene ambiguous. Trimming pared 5 bases from V and 3 bases from J, leaving 14 bases between. The CDR3 consists of 14 residues. CDR3 protein: CASSLTPGHYEQYF. CDR3 DNA sequence: TGTGCCAGCAGTCTTACCCCGGGTCACTACGAGCAGTACTTC.

Only a few counts were recorded for this clonotype. The chain joins TRBV7-3 to TRBJ1-1; D not certain. The V end was cut by 0 bases, the J end by 9 bases, with 20 bases between. Germline V gene lookup returns CDR1 SGHTA and CDR2 FQGTGA. CDR3 length: 16 amino acids. The CDR3 DNA sequence: TGTGCCAGCAGCTTAACGGGCCCCCCGGGTGTAGGGAAAGCTTTCTTT. Its translation is CASSLTGPPGVGKAFF.

This clonotype was counted a few times. V gene TRBV5-1 combines with J gene TRBJ1-1; the D gene is possibly TRBD1 (6 bases). This CDR3 region has 15 residues. Per germline, CDR1 SGHRS and CDR2 YFSETQ. Trimming shortened V by 4 bases and J by 6 bases, and 19 bases separated the two germline ends. The CDR3 nucleotides read TGCGCCAGCAGCGCGGACCCCGGCGGGGGCCCTGAAGCTTTCTTT. It translates to CASSADPGGGPEAFF.

The chain employs TRBV12-3 or TRBV12-4 and TRBJ1-5, with 8 bases lining up with TRBD1. This CDR3 is built from 16 residues. Trimming at V came to 4 bases and at J to 5 bases, leaving 10 bases not matched to a gene. The CDR3 spells CASSSPTGAGDQPQHF. Written as DNA, the CDR3 is TGTGCCAGCAGTTCCCCGACAGGGGCGGGGGATCAGCCCCAGCATTTT.

V usage is TRBV7-9 and J usage is TRBJ2-1; D gene ambiguous. CDR1 SEHNR and CDR2 FQNEAQ come from the germline V gene (reference sequence). The CDR3 totals 13 residues. Trimming removed 8 bases from V and 9 bases from J, with 17 bases in between. Here the CDR3 reads CASGPEMGIEQFF. In DNA, the CDR3 is TGTGCCAGCGGGCCTGAGATGGGGATTGAGCAGTTCTTC.

The V gene is TRBV24-1, the J gene TRBJ2-3; 8 bases agree with TRBD2. This CDR3 contains 14 residues. Germline V lookup: CDR1 KGHDR, CDR2 SFDVKD. The ends lost 10 bases at V and 3 bases at J; junction bases unmatched: 8. The CDR3 sequence: CATNSGETTDTQYF. DNA for the CDR3: TGTGCCACTAATAGCGGGGAAACTACAGATACGCAGTATTTT.

This clonotype was seen a handful of times. The V call is TRBV12-3 or TRBV12-4, the J call TRBJ1-1; the match to TRBD1 covers 11 bases. With V trimmed by 5 bases and J by 4 bases, 9 bases remained unmatched. The CDR3 sequence is 16 residues long. CDR3 bases: TGTGCCAGCAGTAAACGGACAGGGGGCATGGGCACTGAAGCTTTCTTT. This sequence encodes CASSKRTGGMGTEAFF.

This clonotype has only a few counts. The CDR3 protein is CASRATTEAFF. The CDR3, as DNA: TGTGCCAGCAGAGCCACCACTGAAGCTTTCTTT. The rearrangement uses TRBV6-2 or TRBV6-3 and TRBJ1-1; the D is unclear. The CDR3 extends over 11 amino acids. Germline values: CDR1 MNHEY, CDR2 SVGEGT. The germline V and J ends were trimmed by 6 bases and 4 bases, with 6 bases remaining between them.

V gene TRBV12-3 or TRBV12-4 combines with J gene TRBJ2-7, with D possibly TRBD1 on 5 matching bases. The V end lost 5 bases, the J end lost 6 bases, and 8 bases lay between the germline ends. The CDR3 covers 11 residues. The CDR3 region is CASSVQGEQYF. As DNA, the CDR3 is TGTGCCAGCAGTGTTCAGGGCGAGCAGTACTTC.

The V gene is TRBV7-3, the J gene TRBJ2-2, with D possibly being TRBD2 (6 bases). The CDR3 totals 16 residues. Germline V CDR1 and CDR2: SGHTA, FQGTGA. With 1 base removed from V and 1 base from J, the gap between germline ends came to 10 bases. Here the CDR3 reads CASSLRTTLNTGELFF. The CDR3 region has the DNA TGTGCCAGCAGCTTAAGGACTACCTTGAACACCGGGGAGCTGTTTTTT. The full variable domain, in which reference TRBV7-3 and TRBJ2-2 provide the parts outside the CDR3, is GAGVSQTPSNKVTEKGKYVELRCDPISGHTALYWYRQSLGQGPEFLIYFQGTGAADDSGLPNDRFFAVRPEGSVSTLKIQRTERGDSAVYLCASSLRTTLNTGELFFGEGSRLTVL.

This clonotype was detected only a few times. The rearrangement links TRBV11-3 to TRBJ1-1; D might be TRBD1 (5 bases). V was trimmed by 6 bases and J by 6 bases, leaving 11 bases between them. This CDR3 has 12 amino acids. Germline CDR1 SGHNT, CDR2 YENEEA. This CDR3 is CASRSMGAEAFF. CDR3 bases: TGTGCCAGCAGGTCGATGGGGGCTGAAGCTTTCTTT. Complete variable domain (other parts from reference TRBV11-3 and TRBJ1-1): EAGVVQSPRYKIIEKKQPVAFWCNPISGHNTLYWYLQNLGQGPELLIRYENEEAVDDSQLPKDRFSAERLKGVDSTLKIQPAELGDSAVYLCASRSMGAEAFFGQGTRLTVV.

This sequence joins TRBV5-1 and TRBJ1-2; perhaps TRBD1 as D (6 bases). Germline V CDR1 and CDR2: SGHRS, YFSETQ. CDR3 length: 13 amino acids. V gave up 2 bases and J gave up 6 bases, with 11 bases separating them. The CDR3 reads CASSLQPGDGYTF. The CDR3 DNA follows: TGCGCCAGCAGCTTACAGCCAGGGGATGGCTACACCTTC.

This clonotype has just a few counts. The CDR3 DNA follows: TGTGCCAGCAGCCAATCTGGGCGGGGCTCCTACAATGAGCAGTTCTTC. Translating gives CASSQSGRGSYNEQFF. The gene calls are TRBV5-6 and TRBJ2-1; tentative D call: TRBD2 (6 bases). This CDR3 is 16 amino acids long. Germline CDR1 SGHDT, CDR2 YYEEEE. Deletions cut 4 bases from V and 0 bases from J, with 14 bases between.

This clonotype showed up many times. V gene TRBV20-1 combines with J gene TRBJ2-3; D ambiguous. Germline V gene lookup returns CDR1 DFQATT and CDR2 SNEGSKA (reference sequence). The V gene lost 0 bases and the J gene lost 0 bases, with 10 bases spanning the gap. The CDR3 has 15 residues. The CDR3 DNA follows: TGCAGTGCTAGAGACTCTCGAGGTAGCACAGATACGCAGTATTTT. This codes for CSARDSRGSTDTQYF.

This clonotype was observed a handful of times. This chain uses TRBV27 with TRBJ1-2; TRBD1 agrees at 9 bases. V was pared by 7 bases and J by 7 bases, with 7 bases of the junction left unmatched. The germline CDR1 and CDR2 sequences are MNHEY and SMNVEV (reference sequence). The CDR3 is 13 residues long. CDR3 DNA sequence: TGTGCCAGCACGACAGGGGGGTCACCTGGCTACACCTTC. It yields the protein CASTTGGSPGYTF.

The genes are TRBV4-3 and TRBJ1-6, with unresolved D. Germline CDR1 reads LGHNA; CDR2 reads YSLEER. V lost 1 base to trimming and J lost 11 bases, with 9 bases between them. This CDR3 region has 13 residues. Here the CDR3 reads CASSQVFSAPLHF. The DNA for the CDR3 is TGCGCCAGCAGCCAAGTCTTCAGTGCACCCCTCCACTTT.

This clonotype was seen only once. The chain uses TRBV24-1 and TRBJ1-5, with 11 positions matching TRBD1. CDR1 and CDR2 from the germline V gene are KGHDR and SFDVKD. The CDR3 totals 16 residues. After removal of 2 bases from V and 7 bases from J, the junction contained 6 bases not matched to a gene. The CDR3 is CATSDSGTGGGQPQHF. CDR3 nucleotides: TGTGCCACCAGTGATTCCGGGACAGGGGGAGGGCAGCCCCAGCATTTT.